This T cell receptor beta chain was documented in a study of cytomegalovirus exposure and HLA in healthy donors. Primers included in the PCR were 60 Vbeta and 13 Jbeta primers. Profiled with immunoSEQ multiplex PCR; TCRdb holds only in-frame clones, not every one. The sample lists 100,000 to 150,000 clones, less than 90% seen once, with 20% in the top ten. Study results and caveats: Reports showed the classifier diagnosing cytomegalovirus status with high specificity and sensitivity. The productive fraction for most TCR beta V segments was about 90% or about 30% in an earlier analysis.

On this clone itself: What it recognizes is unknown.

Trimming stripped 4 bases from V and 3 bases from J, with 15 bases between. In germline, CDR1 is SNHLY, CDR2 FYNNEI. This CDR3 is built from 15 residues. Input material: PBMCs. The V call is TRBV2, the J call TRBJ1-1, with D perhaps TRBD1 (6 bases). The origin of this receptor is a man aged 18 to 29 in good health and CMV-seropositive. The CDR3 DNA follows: TGTGCCAGCAGTGTACCTCCTGCAGGGGACACTGAAGCTTTCTTT. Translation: CASSVPPAGDTEAFF.